This T cell receptor (beta chain) emerged from a study of blood T cell repertoires in COVID-19 (dated by TCRdb to about 2020). As for the study more broadly: Collaborator samples came from the United States, Italy and Spain and covered acute and convalescent phases of COVID-19. The prospective study material was composed of cDNA or gDNA derived from T cells, B-cell-depleted T cells, or PBMCs. The dataset comprised deeply sampled blood TCRbeta repertoires from subjects exposed to, actively infected with, or recovered from COVID-19. The repertoires were made available in a free public database intended to serve as a resource for research on the immune response to SARS-CoV-2. Samples came from the ongoing ImmuneRACE study (first 160 participants) plus 1,254 subjects from 6 global collaborators. Nearly every sample came with metadata listing a de-identified subject ID, COVID-19 status, age in years and sex. Where available, HLA class I and class II types were obtained from metadata supplied by the sample provider rather than from assay-based typing. Study-wide conclusions, independent of this receptor: The quantity of clinical and demographic metadata differed by source and by participant and was supplied without curation.

TCRbeta CDR3 regions were amplified from genomic DNA by means of the immunoSEQ Assay, a bias-controlled multiplex PCR. In the authors' own workflow: Nucleated cell counts per sample were estimated from amplification of reference gene primers within the assay. To quantify the absolute abundance of each unique TCRbeta CDR3 rearrangement, sequence reads were collapsed and filtered. For each sample, productive Simpson clonality was calculated as the square root of Simpson's diversity index across productive rearrangements. Not all clones reach the TCRdb copy of this immuneACCESS table, which keeps in-frame sequences only. Checked studies attribute under half of the gap to unresolved V genes and leave the rest unexplained. V, J and clone size derive from that table, while D and trimming were established from the DNA sequence. Counted in this sample were about 63,000 clones; 65% to 85% of them appeared once. The ten largest account for 3% to 4.5% of the sample.

From its cysteine to its phenylalanine, the CDR3 spans 13 amino acids. This entry keeps only the CDR3 DNA: 39 bases, framed from base 1. Reading the germline V gene (reference sequence) gives CDR1 SGHNT and CDR2 YYREEE. Relative to germline, V is missing 2 bases and J is missing 7 bases, with 5 bases of the junction outside any gene match. As to this clone: Its cognate antigen has yet to be identified. Per-nucleotide qualities are absent, and no much larger clonotype sits a single base away.

Participants in the prospective study were aged roughly 18 to 100 years, lived in 24 United States geographic areas, and enrolled through a virtual design. Cohort assignment in the prospective study relied on participant-reported clinical history from a screening survey and a study questionnaire. Each participant in the prospective study had whole blood, serum and a nasopharyngeal or oropharyngeal swab collected by mobile phlebotomists. Additional blood draws and questionnaires over an approximately two-month period could optionally be provided by prospective study participants. Before DNA extraction, prospective study blood samples were shipped either frozen or at room temperature.

Specimen: PBMCs or T cells enriched from blood (not recorded which). The clonotype comes from a woman between 40 and 55 years old with acute COVID-19. The chain is encoded by TRBV5-4 joined to TRBJ1-1, with 7 middle bases fitting TRBD1. The CDR3 protein: CASSFRRGSEAFF. DNA sequence: TGTGCCAGCAGCTTTCGCAGGGGGAGTGAAGCTTTCTTT.